This is a list of T cell receptor beta chains from one sample in a study of Ad26.COV2.S vaccination and SARS-CoV-2 variants. Assay: immunoSEQ multiplex PCR; the TCRdb copy retains only in-frame clones and omits some. The sample lists roughly 460,000 clones, roughly 87% seen once, with 1.7% in the top ten. This specimen was peripheral blood, taken in a trial of Ad26.COV2.S vaccine versus placebo. These TCRs come from a person between 18 and 65 years old who received the Ad26.COV2.S COVID-19 vaccine or a placebo. Each CDR3 is given with its conserved first and last residue. A D gene is named only where the DNA matches it firmly. Expanded clones are given a class, and other clones once, few, many or no size at all.

CDR3 protein,CDR3 DNA,V gene,J gene,D gene,clone size
CATSEGTGLQETQYF,TGTGCCACCAGTGAAGGGACAGGATTACAAGAGACCCAGTACTTC,TRBV24-1,TRBJ2-5,TRBD1,.
CASSPLNLAQGNEQFF,TGTGCCAGCTCACCACTAAATCTAGCGCAAGGCAATGAGCAGTTCTTC,TRBV18,TRBJ2-1,.,.
CASSSQGYEQYF,TGCGCCAGCAGTTCACAGGGCTACGAGCAGTACTTC,TRBV5-1,TRBJ2-7,.,.
CASSLGNQPPRYGYTF,TGTGCCAGCAGCTTAGGGAATCAACCCCCTCGGTATGGCTACACCTTC,TRBV7-2,TRBJ1-2,.,once
CASSQDGWTGELFF,TGTGCCAGCAGCCAAGACGGCTGGACCGGGGAGCTGTTTTTT,TRBV3-1/TRBV3-2,TRBJ2-2,.,.
CASSFGDYNEQFF,TGTGCCAGCAGTTTCGGTGACTACAATGAGCAGTTCTTC,TRBV28,TRBJ2-1,.,.
CASSSGLAGGDEQFF,TGTGCCAGCAGCTCAGGACTAGCGGGAGGAGATGAGCAGTTCTTC,TRBV28,TRBJ2-1,TRBD2,.
CASSFETGREQYF,TGTGCCAGCAGCTTTGAAACCGGGCGGGAGCAGTACTTC,TRBV11-2,TRBJ2-7,.,once
CASRAPGLGGYTF,TGTGCCAGCAGGGCCCCAGGATTAGGGGGCTACACCTTC,TRBV28,TRBJ1-2,.,.
CASSRQDSYGYTF,TGTGCCAGCAGCCGTCAGGACAGTTATGGCTACACCTTC,TRBV27,TRBJ1-2,.,.
CASAGWGVTDTQYF,TGTGCTAGTGCGGGTTGGGGTGTCACAGATACGCAGTATTTT,TRBV12-5,TRBJ2-3,.,.
CAWSPGIYNEQFF,TGTGCCTGGAGCCCCGGAATTTACAATGAGCAGTTCTTC,TRBV30,TRBJ2-1,.,.
CATSRDRDRGLNEQFF,TGTGCCACCAGCAGAGATCGGGACAGAGGTCTCAATGAGCAGTTCTTC,TRBV15,TRBJ2-1,TRBD1,.
CASSLNAGVGSPLHF,TGTGCCAGTAGTCTTAATGCAGGGGTGGGTTCACCCCTCCACTTT,TRBV19,TRBJ1-6,.,.
CASSLRQGSYEQYF,TGTGCCAGCAGCTTAAGACAGGGGTCCTACGAGCAGTACTTC,TRBV5-6,TRBJ2-7,TRBD1,.
CAWSGGRIEQPQHF,TGTGCCTGGAGTGGTGGGCGGATCGAGCAGCCCCAGCATTTT,TRBV30,TRBJ1-5,.,few
CSVEDGVGGEQYF,TGCAGCGTTGAAGATGGCGTTGGGGGCGAGCAGTACTTC,TRBV29-1,TRBJ2-7,.,once
CASSQVYVRDGKTQYF,TGCGCCAGCAGCCAAGTATACGTCAGGGACGGGAAGACCCAGTACTTC,TRBV4-1,TRBJ2-5,.,.
CASSRWTSDAADTQYF,TGTGCCAGCAGCAGATGGACTAGCGATGCCGCAGATACGCAGTATTTT,TRBV27,TRBJ2-3,TRBD2,once
CASSMVGTARGYGYTF,TGTGCCAGTAGTATGGTCGGAACAGCCCGGGGGTATGGCTACACCTTC,TRBV19,TRBJ1-2,.,.
CASVGRLAGVGGEQFF,TGTGCCTCAGTCGGCAGACTAGCGGGAGTAGGTGGTGAGCAGTTCTTC,TRBV27,TRBJ2-1,TRBD2,.
CATSDFGSTDTQYF,TGTGCCACCAGTGATTTTGGTAGCACAGATACGCAGTATTTT,TRBV24-1,TRBJ2-3,.,.
CASSGQGAREQYF,TGTGCCAGCTCAGGACAGGGGGCGCGGGAGCAGTACTTC,TRBV5-4,TRBJ2-7,TRBD1,.